This passage covers 31 T cell receptor beta chains from one sample sequenced in a study of CD8 T cells in ankylosing spondylitis. MiXCR, applied by TCRdb to the 5' RACE reads, yields one record per CDR3 protein. The sample holds 200,000 to 250,000 distinct CDR3 sequences, roughly 25% seen once. Material for sequencing was blood, either unsorted or a sorted T cell fraction (not recorded which). The source is a male donor with ankylosing spondylitis or in good health (not recorded which).

The sample holds a few counts of this clonotype. CDR3 in DNA: TGCGCCAGCAGCTTGGAAGGTTTCGGGAGTGAGCAGTTCTTC. Translating it yields CASSLEGFGSEQFF. The rearrangement joins TRBV5-1 to TRBJ2-1; possibly TRBD2 for D (6 bases). The CDR3 loop spans 14 amino acids. Trimming removed 0 bases from V and 9 bases from J, with 13 bases in between. CDR1 and CDR2 from the germline V gene are SGHRS and YFSETQ. Full variable domain (remainder filled in from reference TRBV5-1 and TRBJ2-1): KAGVTQTPRYLIKTRGQQVTLSCSPISGHRSVSWYQQTPGQGLQFLFEYFSETQRNKGNFPGRFSGRQFSNSRSEMNVSTLELGDSALYLCASSLEGFGSEQFFGPGTRLTVL.

This chain uses TRBV5-1 with TRBJ2-7; D ambiguous. This CDR3 is 15 amino acids long. Germline V CDR1 and CDR2: SGHRS, YFSETQ. V was trimmed by 5 bases and J by 0 bases, leaving 15 bases between them. CDR3 bases: TGCGCCAGCAGGCAGCCCGGCGCCAGCTCCTACGAGCAGTACTTC. It specifies CASRQPGASSYEQYF.

At least ten counts were recorded for this clonotype. The CDR3 spells CASRRSGTGVSEQYF. Here the CDR3 DNA reads TGTGCCAGCAGGCGTTCCGGGACAGGCGTTTCCGAACAGTACTTC. The chain combines TRBV12-3 or TRBV12-4 with TRBJ2-7, with TRBD1 matching over 8 bases. The CDR3 has 15 residues. Trimming cost V 6 bases and J 10 bases; bases outside gene matches: 17.

This clonotype was recorded many times. V is TRBV3-1 and J is TRBJ1-5; no clear D. Trimming stripped 1 base from V and 6 bases from J, with 13 bases between. The CDR3 loop spans 15 amino acids. Looked up from germline, CDR1 is LGHDT and CDR2 is YNNKEL (reference sequence). The CDR3 sequence: CASSQGVGVGQPQHF. CDR3 coding DNA: TGTGCCAGCAGCCAAGGGGTTGGGGTGGGTCAGCCCCAGCATTTT.

This clonotype showed up many times. The CDR3 nucleotides are TGCAGTGCTAGAGTATCGCCCTACGAGCAGTACTTC. It yields the protein CSARVSPYEQYF. The J gene is TRBJ2-7, the V gene TRBV20-1; D remains unclear. The V end was cut by 1 base, the J end by 2 bases, with 6 bases between. The CDR3 covers 12 residues. Germline V gives CDR1 DFQATT, CDR2 SNEGSKA (reference sequence).

The sample holds many counts of this clonotype. This rearrangement joins TRBV4-2 to TRBJ2-3; 8 nucleotides align to TRBD2. CDR3 size: 17 residues. From germline, CDR1 is LGHNA and CDR2 YNFKEQ. Trimming took 1 base from V and 5 from J; bases not matched to a gene: 11. The CDR3 region is CASSQVATSENQDTQYF. The CDR3 nucleotides read TGTGCCAGCAGCCAAGTTGCGACTAGCGAAAATCAAGATACGCAGTATTTT.

V gene TRBV10-3 combines with J gene TRBJ1-5; TRBD1 might be the D (5 bases). Germline CDR1 and CDR2: ENHRY and SYGVKD. Deletions cut 3 bases from V and 2 bases from J, with 5 bases between. The CDR3 extends over 13 amino acids. This chain's CDR3 is CAISDRGNQPQHF. The DNA of the CDR3 is TGTGCCATCAGTGACAGGGGCAATCAGCCCCAGCATTTT.

Notes on this clonotype: Its ends do not fully match the called genes, so a read error is possible. The chain has TRBV15 and TRBJ2-3; TRBD2 matches 8 bases. The CDR3 runs 15 residues. Germline loops: CDR1 LNHNV, CDR2 YYDKDF (reference sequence). The CDR3 spells CATSRDLGLADTRYF. CDR3 DNA: TGTGCCACCAGCAGAGATCTTGGACTAGCAGATACGCGGTATTTT.

This clonotype was observed many times. The rearrangement uses TRBV10-3 and TRBJ2-1; 8 bases map to TRBD2. The germline V gene encodes CDR1 ENHRY and CDR2 SYGVKD. This CDR3 spans 14 amino acids. V trimming: 7 bases; J trimming: 9 bases; junction bases outside the gene matches: 11. The CDR3 DNA is TGTGCCATCATGAGCGGGAGCGCCCTGGGTGAGCAGTTCTTC. It encodes CAIMSGSALGEQFF.

This clonotype was seen ten or more times. The V call is TRBV6-1, the J call TRBJ1-5; a possible D gene is TRBD1 (5 bases). The CDR3 has 15 amino acids. Trimming left V 8 bases short and J 1 base short, with 15 bases between. The germline V gene has CDR1 MNHNS and CDR2 SASEGT. The CDR3 is CASRPGLGSNQPQHF. CDR3 nucleotide sequence: TGTGCCAGCCGTCCGGGACTCGGGAGCAATCAGCCCCAGCATTTT.

This clonotype was observed many times. This chain links TRBV12-3 or TRBV12-4 with TRBJ2-5, with 8 bases fitting TRBD2. V was clipped by 2 bases and J by 5 bases; unmatched bases: 4. The length of the CDR3 is 14 residues. The CDR3 loop is CASSLLAGRETQYF. CDR3 nucleotides: TGTGCCAGCAGTTTATTAGCGGGACGGGAGACCCAGTACTTC.

This clonotype showed up many times. The V call is TRBV7-9, the J call TRBJ2-1, with TRBD2 identical over 12 bases. The CDR3 has 16 residues. Per germline, CDR1 SEHNR and CDR2 FQNEAQ (reference sequence). V trimming: 5 bases; J trimming: 9 bases; junction bases outside the gene matches: 11. CDR3 protein: CASSPTTSGRLGEQFF. The CDR3 nucleotides read TGTGCCAGCAGCCCCACGACTAGCGGGAGACTCGGTGAGCAGTTCTTC.

This rearrangement joins TRBV20-1 to TRBJ2-7; D gene uncertain. CDR1 DFQATT and CDR2 SNEGSKA come from the germline V gene (reference sequence). Trimming left V 8 bases short and J 1 base short, with 9 bases between. The CDR3 spans 11 residues. The CDR3 DNA follows: TGCAGTTGTACAGATTCCTACGAGCAGTACTTC. Translating gives CSCTDSYEQYF.

In its sample, this clonotype was seen many times. This rearrangement joins TRBV10-3 to TRBJ2-3; possibly TRBD1 or TRBD2 for D (5 bases each). V lost 2 bases to trimming and J lost 2 bases, with 11 bases between them. The germline CDR1 and CDR2 sequences are ENHRY and SYGVKD. The CDR3 sequence is 15 residues long. In DNA form, the CDR3 reads TGTGCCATCAGTGAGAGGGACGGAACCACAGATACGCAGTATTTT. This sequence encodes CAISERDGTTDTQYF.

Ten or more counts support this clonotype. V gene TRBV5-1 combines with J gene TRBJ2-7; 9 bases align to TRBD1. The CDR3 sequence is 15 residues long. Trimming cost V 1 base and J 5 bases; bases outside gene matches: 7. Germline CDR1 and CDR2: SGHRS and YFSETQ. CDR3 sequence: CASSLLGTGLHEQYF. CDR3 nucleotide sequence: TGCGCCAGCAGCTTGTTAGGGACAGGGCTCCACGAGCAGTACTTC.

The table lists this clonotype with many counts. The chain joins TRBV3-1 to TRBJ2-7; 7 bases map to TRBD1. The CDR3 loop spans 13 amino acids. Germline V gene data show CDR1 as LGHDT and CDR2 as YNNKEL (reference sequence). The trim removed 5 bases at V and 3 bases at J, leaving 4 bases unmatched. CDR3 bases: TGTGCCAGCAGCTACCGACAGGGCTACGAGCAGTACTTC. Protein sequence: CASSYRQGYEQYF.

There are a few counts of this clonotype. This rearrangement joins TRBV6-4 to TRBJ2-1; TRBD1 matches at 7 bases. V trimming: 6 bases; J trimming: 0 bases; junction bases outside the gene matches: 5. The CDR3 loop spans 15 amino acids. The germline gives CDR1 MRHNA, CDR2 SNTAGT. The CDR3 sequence: CASRETGSSYNEQFF. The DNA for the CDR3 is TGTGCCAGCAGGGAGACAGGGAGCTCCTACAATGAGCAGTTCTTC.

This clonotype was detected many times. CDR3: CASSSAGLAFTDTQYF. The CDR3 nucleotides are TGTGCCAGCAGCTCCGCGGGACTAGCTTTCACAGATACGCAGTATTTT. This chain uses TRBV7-9 with TRBJ2-3; 9 nucleotides align to TRBD2. The CDR3 sequence is 16 residues long. Germline trimming cut 4 bases from V and 2 bases from J; bases unmatched to any gene: 7. The germline gives CDR1 SEHNR, CDR2 FQNEAQ (reference sequence).

This clonotype has at least ten counts. The V and J genes are TRBV10-3 and TRBJ2-3; 10 bases map to TRBD2. This CDR3 has 15 amino acids. Looked up from germline, CDR1 is ENHRY and CDR2 is SYGVKD. After removal of 6 bases from V and 6 bases from J, the junction contained 9 bases not matched to a gene. The CDR3 reads CAIREREGLGDTQYF. CDR3 DNA sequence: TGTGCCATCAGGGAGCGGGAGGGCCTGGGGGATACGCAGTATTTT.

This clonotype was observed at least ten times. The chain has TRBV4-1 and TRBJ2-2; maybe TRBD1 (6 bases). V was pared by 2 bases and J by 7 bases, with 14 bases between. The CDR3 covers 15 residues. Germline V gene sequence: CDR1 MGHRA, CDR2 YSYEKL. The CDR3 bases are TGCGCCAGCAGCCAAAACGACAGGAATAACGGGGAGCTGTTTTTT. This sequence encodes CASSQNDRNNGELFF.

The chain carries TRBV12-3 or TRBV12-4 and TRBJ1-4; TRBD1 is a possible D gene (5 bases). This CDR3 comprises 17 residues. Trimming took off 6 bases at V and 0 bases at J, with 17 bases between the two ends. CDR3 residues: CASSPRGGRPTNEKLFF. CDR3 nucleotide sequence: TGTGCCAGCAGCCCAAGGGGCGGGAGACCAACTAATGAAAAACTGTTTTTT.

This rearrangement joins TRBV7-2 to TRBJ2-1; D gene uncertain. The CDR3 contains 12 residues. Germline lookup yields CDR1 SGHTA and CDR2 FQGNSA. The V and J ends lost 4 bases and 9 bases respectively, with 10 bases between them. This chain's CDR3 is CASSSLLGEQFF. The CDR3 coding sequence is TGTGCCAGCAGCTCCCTCTTGGGTGAGCAGTTCTTC.

Regarding this clonotype: At one boundary the junction diverges from the germline segment, which might be a read error. The gene calls are TRBV12-3 or TRBV12-4 and TRBJ1-6; D is undetermined. CDR3 length: 15 amino acids. The CDR3 nucleotides read TGTGCCAGCAGTTTGGCCAGAGCGTTTAAGAATCCCCTCTTCTTT. Protein product: CASSLARAFKNPLFF.

This clonotype was counted at least ten times. The rearrangement uses TRBV5-1 and TRBJ2-7, with 7 bases matching TRBD2. There are 15 residues in the CDR3. CDR1 and CDR2 (germline): SGHRS, YFSETQ. With V trimmed by 2 bases and J by 9 bases, 14 bases remained unmatched. CDR3: CASSFAGASYDGQYF. CDR3 nucleotide sequence: TGCGCCAGCAGCTTCGCGGGAGCTAGCTACGACGGGCAGTACTTC.

The chain is built from TRBV20-1 and TRBJ2-5, with D possibly TRBD2 on 5 matching bases. Germline loops: CDR1 DFQATT, CDR2 SNEGSKA (reference sequence). With 1 base removed from V and 1 base from J, the gap between germline ends came to 16 bases. The CDR3 contains 16 residues. The CDR3 coding sequence is TGCAGTGCTAGAGCCGGGGTTAGGGCTACCCAAGAGACCCAGTACTTC. Translating it yields CSARAGVRATQETQYF.

This clonotype was observed a few times. The chain joins TRBV29-1 to TRBJ2-7, with D hard to call. The length of the CDR3 is 13 residues. The germline V gene has CDR1 SQVTM and CDR2 ANQGSEA. V was clipped by 7 bases and J by 11 bases, with 24 bases between them. The DNA for the CDR3 is TGCAGCGCCCAGCCCGAGTTCGGCGGTCGGAAGTACTTC. This translates into CSAQPEFGGRKYF.

At least ten counts were recorded for this clonotype. The chain combines TRBV20-1 with TRBJ2-5; D is perhaps TRBD1 or TRBD2 (7 bases each). CDR3 length equals 17 residues. Trimming removed 0 bases at V and 1 base at J, with 18 bases between. Per germline, CDR1 DFQATT and CDR2 SNEGSKA (reference sequence). In nucleotides, the CDR3 is TGCAGTGCTAGAGATCGGGAGGCAGGGGGACTCCAAGAGACCCAGTACTTC. This sequence encodes CSARDREAGGLQETQYF.

The table lists this clonotype with a few counts. The chain couples TRBV29-1 to TRBJ1-3; D ambiguous. The CDR3 covers 11 residues. Looked up from germline, CDR1 is SQVTM and CDR2 is ANQGSEA. CDR3: CSAITRNTIYF. The CDR3 DNA sequence: TGCAGTGCAATCACTAGAAACACCATATATTTT.

This clonotype was seen at least ten times. V is TRBV7-9 and J is TRBJ2-7; unclear D gene. Trimming cost V 5 bases and J 7 bases, with 21 bases left between them. From germline, CDR1 is SEHNR and CDR2 FQNEAQ (reference sequence). This CDR3 has 15 residues. CDR3: CASSPARVGLGEQYF. DNA of the CDR3: TGTGCCAGCAGCCCTGCCAGAGTTGGGTTGGGGGAGCAGTACTTC.

This clonotype was counted at least ten times. The V and J genes are TRBV5-1 and TRBJ2-3; D not certain. CDR3 length equals 15 residues. The V gene's germline CDR1 is SGHRS and CDR2 YFSETQ. V lost 4 bases and J lost 0, with 12 bases in between. The CDR3 is CASSVDPESTDTQYF. CDR3 sequence (DNA): TGCGCCAGCAGCGTAGATCCCGAGAGCACAGATACGCAGTATTTT.

This clonotype was seen a handful of times. The chain is built from TRBV12-3 or TRBV12-4 and TRBJ1-2; perhaps TRBD1 as D (5 bases). The length of the CDR3 is 15 residues. The ends were cut back, 3 bases at V and 3 bases at J, with 14 bases in the middle. CDR3 region: CASSFNSGADYGYTF. The CDR3 nucleotides are TGTGCCAGCAGTTTCAATTCTGGGGCGGACTATGGCTACACCTTC.